This is a list of T cell receptor beta chains from one sample in a study of shared clonotypes between healthy human individuals. The assay was immunoSEQ multiplex PCR, and TCRdb's table has in-frame clones only and misses some. The sample has 1,500,000 or so clones, approximately 98.5% seen once. Sequencing was done on a sample of naive CD4+ T cells sorted from blood. The receptors here all came from a man aged 30-40 years in good health. The conserved cysteine and the conserved F or W are not part of the CDR3 here.

J: TRBJ2-4; V: TRBV4-1; CDR3: ASSQGYTGQNIQY
J: TRBJ1-1; V: TRBV5-5; CDR3: ASSLGVSNTEAF
J: TRBJ2-7; V: TRBV28; CDR3: ASSSLNRGLSYEQY
J: TRBJ2-7; V: TRBV4-3; CDR3: ASSQDWTSGSVGIYEQY
J: TRBJ2-7; V: TRBV2; CDR3: ASSEVHIEQY
J: TRBJ2-3; V: TRBV7-9; CDR3: ASSFTGADTQY
J: TRBJ2-7; V: TRBV4-1; CDR3: ASSQEFSPSGSLYEQY
J: TRBJ1-3; V: TRBV6-5; CDR3: ASSRGGGIGNTIY
J: TRBJ1-1; V: TRBV7-8; CDR3: ASSLVGEAF
J: TRBJ2-7; V: TRBV18; CDR3: ASSPKRGSYEQY
J: TRBJ2-4; V: TRBV18; CDR3: ASSQGRWNVQY
J: TRBJ1-3; V: TRBV19; CDR3: ASSWGSGNTIY
J: TRBJ2-4; V: TRBV6-6; CDR3: ASSPTPFGPRDIQY
J: TRBJ2-3; V: TRBV4-3; CDR3: ASSQADTQY
J: TRBJ2-1; V: TRBV5-4; CDR3: ASRHGGSYNEQF
J: TRBJ2-1; V: TRBV5-1; CDR3: ASSFWLAGNNEQF
J: TRBJ1-4; V: TRBV7-2; CDR3: ASSGGPSHATNEKLF
J: TRBJ1-5; V: TRBV18; CDR3: ASSPQGMDQPQH
J: TRBJ1-2; V: TRBV7-9; CDR3: ASSLDRIGGYT
J: TRBJ2-7; V: TRBV27; CDR3: ASSFGTTTYEQY
J: TRBJ2-7; V: TRBV18; CDR3: ASSPLRTSGTSYEQY
J: TRBJ1-2; V: TRBV5-1; CDR3: ASSQGTVYGYT
J: TRBJ2-1; V: TRBV7-3; CDR3: ASSLRDNEQF
J: TRBJ2-3; V: TRBV28; CDR3: ASSFGGTSSDTQY